These T cell receptor beta chains were read from a single sample in a study of neurological immune-mediated disorders. Each CDR3 protein is one row after TCRdb ran MiXCR on the 5' RACE reads. The data contain 60,000 to 90,000 distinct CDR3 sequences, roughly 10% of them singletons. The sequencing sample was made of PBMCs. The origin of the receptors is a man aged 25 to 40 in good health. Both conserved end residues are part of each CDR3. D genes are given only for firm matches. The size field is filled for only some rows; it gives once, few, many or a size class.

j_call clone_size d_call v_call cdr3_nt cdr3_aa
TRBJ1-1 many NA TRBV5-5 TGTGCCAGCAGCCCCGTGGAGGGAGGTATGAACACTGAAGCTTTCTTT CASSPVEGGMNTEAFF
TRBJ2-3 many NA TRBV9 TGTGCCAGCAGCCCCGTGACCTCAGATACGCAGTATTTT CASSPVTSDTQYF
TRBJ2-4 many TRBD1 TRBV9 TGTGCCAGCAGCCCTCGGGACAGGGCAGGATACGTGGCCAAAAACATTCAGTACTTC CASSPRDRAGYVAKNIQYF
TRBJ2-7 many NA TRBV5-1 TGCGCCAGCAGCCCCACCTATTCGGGAGAGCAGTACTTC CASSPTYSGEQYF
TRBJ2-7 many NA TRBV18 TGTGCCAGCTCACCAGAAACTCCCAGCTCCTACGAGCAGTACTTC CASSPETPSSYEQYF
TRBJ2-1 few TRBD2 TRBV6-5 TGTGCCAGCAGTTATACTAGCGGGAGGTCTCACAATGAGCAGTTCTTC CASSYTSGRSHNEQFF
TRBJ1-2 many NA TRBV12-3/TRBV12-4 TGTGCCAGCAGGCCCGAAAACTATGGCTACACCTTC CASRPENYGYTF
TRBJ2-7 many TRBD1 TRBV14 TGTGCCAGCAGCCAAGGACAGGGTCATTTTTACGAGCAGTACTTC CASSQGQGHFYEQYF
TRBJ2-7 many TRBD1 TRBV5-1 TGCGCCAGCAGGTCCGGGACAGGGGTTGACGAGCAGTACTTC CASRSGTGVDEQYF
TRBJ2-7 many NA TRBV9 TGTGCCAGCAGCGTAGAACAGGGTACCTACGAGCAGTACTTC CASSVEQGTYEQYF
TRBJ1-2 many NA TRBV12-3/TRBV12-4 TGTGCCAGCAGTTTAGGACGGCAGGAGGTCGGCTACACCTTC CASSLGRQEVGYTF
TRBJ2-7 NA NA TRBV20-1 TGCAGTGCAATCCCCCAAGTATACGAGCAGTACTTC CSAIPQVYEQYF
TRBJ2-3 many NA TRBV29-1 TGCAGCGCCTCAGGGGGGCCAGCCACAGATACGCAGTATTTT CSASGGPATDTQYF
TRBJ2-1 once TRBD2 TRBV5-1 TGCGCCAGCAGATCGGGACTAGCGGGACTGTATAATGAGCAGTTCTTC CASRSGLAGLYNEQFF
TRBJ2-1 many NA TRBV6-1 TGTGCCAGCAGTGAAGTCGATGAGCAGTTCTTC CASSEVDEQFF
TRBJ1-2 few NA TRBV19 TGTGCCAGTAGTCCCACGGACAGAGGCTACACCTTC CASSPTDRGYTF
TRBJ1-5 many NA TRBV21-1 TGTGCCAGCAGCAAAGAATTCGGGTCTCAACGACAGGCCAATCAGCCCCAGCATTTT CASSKEFGSQRQANQPQHF
TRBJ2-1 many NA TRBV5-6 TGTGCCAGCAGCCCGCTCCCCAACAATGAGCAGTTCTTC CASSPLPNNEQFF
TRBJ2-5 many TRBD2 TRBV24-1 TGTGCCACCAGTAGACTAGCGGGAGAAGTTGAGACCCAGTACTTC CATSRLAGEVETQYF
TRBJ2-7 NA NA TRBV29-1 TGCAGCGTTGACCGGGGGAACTCCTACGAGCAGTACTTC CSVDRGNSYEQYF
TRBJ2-1 many TRBD2 TRBV27 TGTGCCAGCAGTTTATCGGCGGGAGTAAGGAACAATGAGCAGTTCTTC CASSLSAGVRNNEQFF
TRBJ2-7 many TRBD1 TRBV18 TGTGCCAGCTCACCCGGGACAGGGGCCTACGAGCAGTACTTC CASSPGTGAYEQYF
TRBJ2-7 many TRBD1 TRBV6-6 TGTGCCAGCAGTTACCCTGGACAGGGGGCGGACGAGCAGTACTTC CASSYPGQGADEQYF
TRBJ2-3 many NA TRBV5-5 TGTGCCAGCGAGGCCGGGACGGCGAGCACAGATACGCAGTATTTT CASEAGTASTDTQYF
TRBJ2-7 many TRBD2 TRBV18 TGTGCCAGCTCACCTGCCGGGACTAGCGCCTACGAGCAGTACTTC CASSPAGTSAYEQYF
TRBJ2-7 many TRBD1 TRBV6-2/TRBV6-3 TGTGCCAGCAGATACTTGACAGGGTCCTACGAGCAGTACTTC CASRYLTGSYEQYF
TRBJ1-1 NA NA TRBV19 TGTGTCAGTAGTATTTATGGAGGCACTGAAGCTTTCTTT CVSSIYGGTEAFF
TRBJ1-4 many NA TRBV28 TGTGCCAGCAGTTTTGGGGGGCGGGAAAAACTGTTTTTT CASSFGGREKLFF
TRBJ2-1 many NA TRBV19 TGTGCCAGTAGTCCCGGGGCCAGGACGAATGAGCAGTTCTTC CASSPGARTNEQFF
TRBJ2-7 few TRBD2 TRBV6-5 TGTGCCAGCAGCGCGGGAGCCAAGTACGAGCAGTACTTC CASSAGAKYEQYF
TRBJ2-7 many TRBD2 TRBV27 TGTGCCAGCAGTTTGGTTGCGTCTAGCGGGATCCGACACCCCTCCGCCTCCGAGCAGTACTTC CASSLVASSGIRHPSASEQYF
TRBJ2-7 NA NA TRBV12-3/TRBV12-4 TGTTCCAGCAGCCCGACCCGGGGCTTCGCCGAGCAGTACTTC CSSSPTRGFAEQYF
TRBJ1-1 many NA TRBV7-9 TGTGCCAGCAGCTTATTATGGTCGGTCGGACGCACTGAAGCTTTCTTT CASSLLWSVGRTEAFF
TRBJ2-7 NA TRBD1 TRBV29-1 TGCAGCGCCGCCGGGACAGGATACTACGAGCAGTACTTC CSAAGTGYYEQYF
TRBJ2-7 many NA TRBV20-1 TGCAGTGCTAGTATCGGGACATTCCCCTACGAGCAGTACTTC CSASIGTFPYEQYF
TRBJ2-7 many NA TRBV6-1 TGTGCCAGCAGTGAAGTGGTTGGGACCTTTCAGATCTACGAGCAGTACTTC CASSEVVGTFQIYEQYF
TRBJ2-7 few TRBD2 TRBV5-6 TGTGCCAGCGGACTAGCGGGGCATCCTTACGAGCAGTACTTC CASGLAGHPYEQYF
TRBJ2-7 many NA TRBV10-1 TGCGCCAGCAGTGAGGGGATCCTTGGCAGCGCCCACGAGCAGTACTTC CASSEGILGSAHEQYF
TRBJ2-7 many TRBD2 TRBV5-6 TGTGCCAGCAGCTTTGAAGGACTAGCTGAGAACGGGGAGCAGTACTTC CASSFEGLAENGEQYF
TRBJ2-7 many NA TRBV5-1 TGCGCCAGCAGCTTGATGGACAGCTACGAGCAGTACTTC CASSLMDSYEQYF
TRBJ2-3 many NA TRBV2 TGTGCCAGCAGTGAAGTGGGTGTCACAGATACGCAGTATTTT CASSEVGVTDTQYF
TRBJ2-6 many NA TRBV6-2/TRBV6-3 TGTGCCAGCATGACCCGTGGGGCCAACGTCCTGACTTTC CASMTRGANVLTF
TRBJ1-1 many TRBD1 TRBV10-3 TGTGCCATCAGCCGGACAGGTGACTACACTGAAGCTTTCTTT CAISRTGDYTEAFF
TRBJ2-3 many TRBD2 TRBV7-8 TGTGCCAGCAGCTTAACTAGCGTTTTCATTTATCGCACAGATACGCAGTATTTT CASSLTSVFIYRTDTQYF
TRBJ2-1 few NA TRBV18 TGTGCCAGCTCACCACCGAACAGCAAACTCTACAATGAGCAGTTCTTC CASSPPNSKLYNEQFF
TRBJ2-7 NA TRBD1 TRBV7-8 TGTGCCAGCAGCTCCTGGACAGGGGAGAACGAGCAGTACTTC CASSSWTGENEQYF
TRBJ2-1 many TRBD1 TRBV5-1 TGCGCCAGCAGCTTTGGGGGACAGGGGGCGTTAGAGCAGTTCTTC CASSFGGQGALEQFF
TRBJ1-2 many NA TRBV29-1 TGCAGCGCAGGAAATTCTAACTATGGCTACACCTTC CSAGNSNYGYTF
TRBJ2-5 few NA TRBV7-2 TGTGCCAGCAGTCGCTATGGACAGCAAGAGACCCAGTACTTC CASSRYGQQETQYF
TRBJ1-3 many NA TRBV5-1 TGCGCCAGCAGCTTGACAGTTGGAAACACCATATATTTT CASSLTVGNTIYF
TRBJ2-5 few NA TRBV5-1 TGCGCCAGCAGCTTATCGACAGCTCAAGAGACCCAGTACTTC CASSLSTAQETQYF
TRBJ2-1 many NA TRBV5-1 TGCGCCAGCAGCAGTACAGGTAGCTCCTACAATGAGCAGTTCTTC CASSSTGSSYNEQFF
TRBJ1-3 many NA TRBV20-1 TGCAGTGCTAGAGATTTCCTTGGGGGGGAAGGGCACTCTGGAAACACCATATATTTT CSARDFLGGEGHSGNTIYF